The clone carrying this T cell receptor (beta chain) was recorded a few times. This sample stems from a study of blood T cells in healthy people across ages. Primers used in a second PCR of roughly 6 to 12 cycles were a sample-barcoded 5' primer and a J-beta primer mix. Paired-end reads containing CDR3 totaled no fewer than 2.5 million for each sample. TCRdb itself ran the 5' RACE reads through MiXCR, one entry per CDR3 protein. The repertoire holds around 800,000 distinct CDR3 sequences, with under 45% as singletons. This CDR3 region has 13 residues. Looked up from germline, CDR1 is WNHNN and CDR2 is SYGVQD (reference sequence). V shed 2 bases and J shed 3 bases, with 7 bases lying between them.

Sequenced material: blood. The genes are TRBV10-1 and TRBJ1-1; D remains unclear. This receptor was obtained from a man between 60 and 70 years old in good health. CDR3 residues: CASSERGYTEAFF. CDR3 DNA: TGCGCCAGCAGTGAGAGAGGGTACACTGAAGCTTTCTTT.